This passage covers 32 T cell receptor beta chains from one sample sequenced in a study of identical twins. MiXCR was run by TCRdb on the 5' RACE reads, yielding one entry per CDR3 protein. The sample contains 350,000 or so distinct CDR3 sequences, more than 9% of which appear only once. These data also formed part of another study, on yellow fever vaccine responses in identical twins.

The material sequenced was CD8+ T cells sorted from blood. The receptors here all came from a woman under 30 in good health.

This chain joins TRBV7-8 and TRBJ2-7; D is perhaps TRBD1 (5 bases). The CDR3 covers 14 residues. CDR1 SGHVS and CDR2 FQNEAQ come from the germline V gene. The germline V and J ends were trimmed by 5 bases and 3 bases, with 14 bases remaining between them. CDR3 amino acids: CASSPQDSFYEQYF. The CDR3 region has the DNA TGTGCCAGCAGCCCACAAGACAGCTTCTACGAGCAGTACTTC.

This clonotype was found many times. This chain connects TRBV7-9 to TRBJ2-1, with D perhaps matching TRBD2 (5 bases). The V end lost 6 bases, the J end lost 1 base, and 16 bases lay between the germline ends. The CDR3 is 16 amino acids. Germline lookup yields CDR1 SEHNR and CDR2 FQNEAQ (reference sequence). CDR3 sequence: CASSLLAGGSYNEQFF. DNA of the CDR3: TGTGCCAGCAGTTTACTGGCGGGCGGATCCTACAATGAGCAGTTCTTC.

In regard to this clonotype: One junction end disagrees with the germline gene, perhaps due to a read error. V and J are TRBV11-3 and TRBJ2-1; 9 bases match TRBD1. The CDR3 spans 17 residues. The germline V gene has CDR1 SGHNT and CDR2 YENEEA. The DNA for the CDR3 is TGTGCCAGCTGCTTATATTACCCGGGACAGGGCTACAATGAGCAGTTCTTC. It yields the protein CASCLYYPGQGYNEQFF.

This clonotype was picked up a small number of times. The genes are TRBV20-1 and TRBJ2-3; no reliable D call. Trimming left V 6 bases short and J 6 bases short, with 10 bases between. Germline lookup yields CDR1 DFQATT and CDR2 SNEGSKA (reference sequence). This CDR3 region has 11 residues. The CDR3 DNA reads as TGCAGTGCCCGCTATGTGGATACGCAGTATTTT. Protein sequence: CSARYVDTQYF.

V usage is TRBV24-1 and J usage is TRBJ2-2; D ambiguous. Trimming removed 1 base at V and 7 bases at J, with 9 bases between. The CDR3 consists of 14 residues. Germline assignment: CDR1 KGHDR and CDR2 SFDVKD. Here the CDR3 DNA reads TGTGCCACCAGTGATTTACCGCCCAGCGGGGAGCTGTTTTTT. Protein sequence: CATSDLPPSGELFF.

The gene calls are TRBV12-3 or TRBV12-4 and TRBJ2-3, with 9 bases lining up with TRBD2. The CDR3 has 16 residues. The J segment lost 5 bases and the V segment lost 6 bases, leaving 12 bases of the junction unmatched. CDR3 residues: CASSEAVGGREDTQYF. CDR3 nucleotides: TGTGCCAGCAGCGAAGCGGTTGGCGGGAGGGAAGATACGCAGTATTTT.

This chain joins TRBV28 and TRBJ2-7; 9 bases align to TRBD1. Germline-derived CDR1 and CDR2 are MDHEN and SYDVKM. J gave up 2 bases and V 7 bases, and 6 bases lay outside the gene matches. There are 14 residues in the CDR3. The CDR3 DNA is TGTGCCAGCAATACAGGGGGCGCCGCCTACGAGCAGTACTTC. Its translation: CASNTGGAAYEQYF.

This clonotype was observed a handful of times. The chain carries TRBV5-1 and TRBJ2-1; TRBD2 matches at 8 bases. The CDR3 sequence is 16 residues long. Per germline, CDR1 SGHRS and CDR2 YFSETQ. Trimming cost V 0 bases and J 5 bases; bases outside gene matches: 7. The DNA of the CDR3 is TGCGCCAGCAGCTTGGTCGTAACGGGAGGGCACAATGAGCAGTTCTTC. Translation: CASSLVVTGGHNEQFF. Combining the CDR3 with reference TRBV5-1 and TRBJ2-1 gives the whole variable domain KAGVTQTPRYLIKTRGQQVTLSCSPISGHRSVSWYQQTPGQGLQFLFEYFSETQRNKGNFPGRFSGRQFSNSRSEMNVSTLELGDSALYLCASSLVVTGGHNEQFFGPGTRLTVL.

The chain couples TRBV7-9 to TRBJ1-5; D is uncertain. The CDR3 is 14 residues long. Per the germline V gene, CDR1 is SEHNR and CDR2 is FQNEAQ (reference sequence). Trimming cost V 5 bases and J 3 bases, with 11 bases left between them. CDR3 coding DNA: TGTGCCAGCAGCCCCCCAGGTTACAATCAGCCCCAGCATTTT. Amino acids: CASSPPGYNQPQHF.

This chain joins TRBV10-3 and TRBJ2-7; D not certain. Germline V CDR1 and CDR2: ENHRY, SYGVKD. The CDR3 sequence is 10 residues long. Deletions cut 9 bases from V and 2 bases from J, with 5 bases between. CDR3 sequence (DNA): TGTGCCATGGGTACCTACGAGCAGTACTTC. This encodes CAMGTYEQYF.

This clonotype was counted a few times. The chain recombines TRBV18 with TRBJ1-6; D remains unclear. Trimming took off 2 bases at V and 10 bases at J, with 9 bases between the two ends. Per germline, CDR1 KGHSH and CDR2 LQKENI. The CDR3 consists of 13 residues. The CDR3 sequence: CASSPLGRSPLHF. The CDR3 DNA reads TGTGCCAGCTCACCATTAGGACGCTCACCCCTCCACTTT.

This clonotype turned up a few times. The chain carries TRBV20-1 and TRBJ2-1, with 8 bases aligning to TRBD2. J gave up 7 bases and V 6 bases, and 17 bases lay outside the gene matches. Germline loops: CDR1 DFQATT, CDR2 SNEGSKA (reference sequence). The CDR3 is 16 amino acids. The CDR3 coding sequence is TGCAGTGCCGAACGTACATCCGGGAGGGGCCCTAATGAGCAGTTCTTC. Its translation is CSAERTSGRGPNEQFF.

DNA for the CDR3: TGTGCCAGCAGCCAAGCAATCTTCCGGGAAGCTTTCTTT. Its protein is CASSQAIFREAFF. The rearrangement links TRBV4-2 to TRBJ1-1; D unresolved. Germline V gene data show CDR1 as LGHNA and CDR2 as YNFKEQ. There are 13 residues in the CDR3. Trimming cost V 1 base and J 8 bases, with 11 bases left between them.

This clonotype showed up many times. In nucleotides, the CDR3 is TGTGCCAGCAGTTTTGGGCAGGGAGGTCGCTATGGCTACACCTTC. It specifies CASSFGQGGRYGYTF. The chain recombines TRBV27 with TRBJ1-2; D is possibly TRBD1 (5 bases). The germline V and J ends were trimmed by 3 bases and 4 bases, with 15 bases remaining between them. Per the germline V gene, CDR1 is MNHEY and CDR2 is SMNVEV (reference sequence). The CDR3 is 15 residues long.

This clonotype came up a few times. This chain uses TRBV2 with TRBJ2-1, with D uncertain. The germline gives CDR1 SNHLY, CDR2 FYNNEI. The germline V and J ends were trimmed by 8 bases and 8 bases, with 13 bases remaining between them. This CDR3 contains 12 residues. The CDR3, as DNA: TGTGCCAGCCGCCGTAGGAACGATGAGCAGTTCTTC. It specifies CASRRRNDEQFF.

V gene TRBV29-1 combines with J gene TRBJ1-2; 8 positions match TRBD1. Unmatched junction bases numbered 4, after V lost 7 bases and J lost 6 bases. The CDR3 is 11 residues long. Looked up from germline, CDR1 is SQVTM and CDR2 is ANQGSEA. CDR3 sequence reads: CSAQGANGYTF. For the CDR3, the DNA is TGCAGCGCCCAGGGGGCGAATGGCTACACCTTC.

The rearrangement links TRBV29-1 to TRBJ2-6; no definite D call. CDR1 and CDR2 (germline): SQVTM, ANQGSEA. Trimming shortened V by 5 bases and J by 0 bases, and 8 bases separated the two germline ends. The CDR3 runs to 14 residues. The CDR3 DNA follows: TGCAGCGTTCCTTCCCGCTCTGGGGCCAACGTCCTGACTTTC. Translation: CSVPSRSGANVLTF. Looking up the rest from reference TRBV29-1 and TRBJ2-6 gives the full variable domain: SAVISQKPSRDICQRGTSLTIQCQVDSQVTMMFWYRQQPGQSLTLIATANQGSEATYESGFVIDKFPISRPNLTFSTLTVSNMSPEDSSIYLCSVPSRSGANVLTFGAGSRLTVL.

This clonotype was counted between two and nine times. The CDR3: CASSSPKPRDRISTDTQYF. The DNA for the CDR3 is TGTGCCAGCAGTTCACCGAAACCTCGGGACAGGATAAGCACAGATACGCAGTATTTT. This sequence joins TRBV6-5 and TRBJ2-3; 8 bases fit TRBD1. The trim removed 4 bases at V and 0 bases at J, leaving 15 bases unmatched. Germline assignment: CDR1 MNHEY and CDR2 SVGAGI. The CDR3 consists of 19 residues.

This clonotype showed up just a few times. CDR3 region: CSVAGTPSNYGYTF. CDR3 bases: TGCAGCGTTGCCGGGACGCCTTCTAACTATGGCTACACCTTC. The chain combines TRBV29-1 with TRBJ1-2; maybe TRBD1 (5 bases). The germline V and J ends were trimmed by 4 bases and 0 bases, with 12 bases remaining between them. The CDR3 sequence is 14 residues long. Germline CDR1 is SQVTM and CDR2 is ANQGSEA.

The V and J genes are TRBV4-1 and TRBJ2-3; 9 nucleotides align to TRBD2. Germline V CDR1 and CDR2: MGHRA, YSYEKL. This CDR3 has 16 amino acids. J gave up 2 bases and V 0 bases, and 3 bases lay outside the gene matches. The CDR3 protein is CASSQEAGGITDTQYF. CDR3 coding DNA: TGCGCCAGCAGCCAAGAGGCGGGAGGGATCACAGATACGCAGTATTTT.

This clonotype has a handful of counts. The chain links TRBV7-9 to TRBJ2-1, with TRBD1 identical over 11 bases. J was trimmed by 3 bases and V by 5 bases; bases with no gene match: 6. Germline lookup yields CDR1 SEHNR and CDR2 FQNEAQ (reference sequence). CDR3 length: 16 residues. The CDR3 reads CASSPRTGGDYNEQFF. The CDR3 region has the DNA TGTGCCAGCAGCCCCCGGACAGGGGGCGACTACAATGAGCAGTTCTTC.

Only a few counts were recorded for this clonotype. This sequence joins TRBV19 and TRBJ1-1; TRBD1 might be the D (5 bases). CDR3 length: 14 residues. The ends were cut back, 3 bases at V and 4 bases at J, with 12 bases in the middle. The germline gives CDR1 LNHDA, CDR2 SQIVND (reference sequence). CDR3 nucleotide sequence: TGTGCCAGTAGTATCCAGGGCGGGAGCACTGAAGCTTTCTTT. Its protein is CASSIQGGSTEAFF.

This clonotype was detected a few times. The V and J genes are TRBV5-4 and TRBJ2-7; 9 bases agree with TRBD2. Per the germline V gene, CDR1 is SGHNT and CDR2 is YYREEE (reference sequence). This CDR3 region has 16 residues. With V trimmed by 1 base and J by 4 bases, 9 bases remained unmatched. The CDR3 is CASSLPTGTSSYEQYF. CDR3 DNA: TGTGCCAGCAGCTTGCCTACTGGGACTAGCTCTTACGAGCAGTACTTC.

Only a few counts were recorded for this clonotype. The CDR3 DNA reads as TGTGCCACCAGGGGACAGGGAAACACTGAAGCTTTCTTT. Protein: CATRGQGNTEAFF. The chain employs TRBV24-1 and TRBJ1-1; 9 bases fit TRBD1. The J segment lost 2 bases and the V segment lost 7 bases, leaving 1 base of the junction unmatched. This CDR3 is built from 13 residues. In germline, CDR1 is KGHDR, CDR2 SFDVKD.

The chain joins TRBV5-6 to TRBJ2-2; D ambiguous. The CDR3 is 14 residues long. Per the germline V gene, CDR1 is SGHDT and CDR2 is YYEEEE. V lost 0 bases, J lost 7 bases, and 10 bases lay in between. CDR3: CASSLEYSFGELFF. CDR3 bases: TGTGCCAGCAGCTTGGAATATAGCTTCGGGGAGCTGTTTTTT.

This clonotype was seen repeatedly, ten times or more. The chain uses TRBV29-1 and TRBJ2-7; D might be TRBD1 (7 bases). Germline CDR1 is SQVTM and CDR2 is ANQGSEA. Trimming shortened V by 2 bases and J by 1 base, and 15 bases separated the two germline ends. The CDR3 sequence is 15 residues long. CDR3 DNA sequence: TGCAGCGTTGAATTGGCGGGACAGCATTCCTACGAGCAGTACTTC. Its translation is CSVELAGQHSYEQYF.

This clonotype was seen only a few times. The chain combines TRBV14 with TRBJ2-5; the D is unclear. V lost 3 bases, J lost 1 base, and 15 bases lay in between. The CDR3 length is 16 residues. Germline lookup yields CDR1 SGHDN and CDR2 FVKESK. CDR3 DNA: TGTGCCAGCAGCCAGGGTCCCAGGCGACCCCAAGAGACCCAGTACTTC. Translating gives CASSQGPRRPQETQYF.

The rearrangement uses TRBV7-8 and TRBJ2-7, with 10 bases fitting TRBD1. CDR3 size: 15 residues. Germline-derived CDR1 and CDR2 are SGHVS and FQNEAQ. J was trimmed by 3 bases and V by 4 bases; bases with no gene match: 6. The CDR3 region is CASSSRQGAVYEQYF. CDR3 DNA: TGTGCCAGCAGCTCAAGACAGGGGGCGGTCTACGAGCAGTACTTC.

This clonotype has just a few counts. The V call is TRBV2, the J call TRBJ2-2; D is ambiguous. The CDR3 contains 13 residues. From germline, CDR1 is SNHLY and CDR2 FYNNEI. Trimming took off 1 base at V and 1 base at J, with 1 base between the two ends. CDR3 bases: TGTGCCAGCAGTGAAGTGAACACCGGGGAGCTGTTTTTT. Protein: CASSEVNTGELFF.

The chain joins TRBV2 to TRBJ1-2; no firm D call. Germline CDR1 reads SNHLY; CDR2 reads FYNNEI. The CDR3 is made up of 8 amino acids. V dropped 11 bases and J dropped 3 bases, with 1 base sitting between them. The CDR3 region is CADYGYTF. The CDR3 nucleotides read TGTGCCGACTATGGCTACACCTTC.

The V gene is TRBV5-1, the J gene TRBJ2-1; D is possibly TRBD2 (6 bases). The V gene's germline CDR1 is SGHRS and CDR2 YFSETQ. V was clipped by 4 bases and J by 15 bases, with 14 bases between them. The CDR3 sequence is 11 residues long. The CDR3 region is CASSLDYFWFF. CDR3 nucleotides: TGCGCCAGCAGCCTGGACTATTTTTGGTTCTTC.

This clonotype has ten or more counts. The V and J genes are TRBV4-2 and TRBJ1-1, with D perhaps matching TRBD1 (6 bases). V dropped 0 bases and J dropped 5 bases, with 13 bases sitting between them. Germline lookup yields CDR1 LGHNA and CDR2 YNFKEQ. The CDR3 length is 15 residues. Here the CDR3 reads CASSQDSGGATEAFF. Here the CDR3 DNA reads TGTGCCAGCAGCCAAGATAGTGGGGGGGCTACTGAAGCTTTCTTT.